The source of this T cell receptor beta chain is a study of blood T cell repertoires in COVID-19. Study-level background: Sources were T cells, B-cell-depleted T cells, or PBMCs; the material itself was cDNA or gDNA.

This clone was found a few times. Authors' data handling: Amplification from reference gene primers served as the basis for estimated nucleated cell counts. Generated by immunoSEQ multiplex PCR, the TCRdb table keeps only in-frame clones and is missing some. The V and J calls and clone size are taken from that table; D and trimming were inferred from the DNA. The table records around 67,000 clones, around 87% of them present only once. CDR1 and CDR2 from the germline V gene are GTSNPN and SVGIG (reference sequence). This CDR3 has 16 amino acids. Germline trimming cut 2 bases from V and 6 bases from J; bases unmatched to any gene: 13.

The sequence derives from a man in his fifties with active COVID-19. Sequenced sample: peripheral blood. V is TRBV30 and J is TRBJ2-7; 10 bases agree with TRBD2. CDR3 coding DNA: TGTGCCTGGAGTTCTAGGACTAGCGGAGGCCACAGCGAGCAGTACTTC. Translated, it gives CAWSSRTSGGHSEQYF.